This entry lists 8 T cell receptor beta chains sequenced from one sample in a study of blood T cell repertoires in COVID-19 (dated by TCRdb to between 2020 and 2021). Library preparation employed the immunoSEQ multiplex PCR assay. This immuneACCESS table, as held by TCRdb, lists in-frame sequences with V and J called but not all clones. Of the missing ones, under half trace to an unresolved V gene in checked studies; the others have no known cause. This sample is represented by approximately 300,000 clones; roughly 88% of them were singletons. The ten largest clones take up 3.5% to 4.5% of the sample. The sequenced sample was PBMCs or T cells enriched from blood (not recorded which). The receptors were gathered from a woman aged 25 to 39 who had recovered from COVID-19.

On this clone: At one boundary the junction diverges from the germline segment, which might be a read error. This rearrangement joins TRBV27 to TRBJ1-4; the D is unclear. CDR1 MNHEY and CDR2 SMNVEV come from the germline V gene (reference sequence). The length of the CDR3 is 16 residues. CDR3 residues: CASSLRRESTSEKLFF. The DNA of the CDR3 is TGTGCCAGCAGTTTACGAAGGGAGTCCACTAGTGAAAAACTGTTTTTT.

J is TRBJ2-5 and V is TRBV21-1; no check of the table's D call, TRBD2, against the DNA was made. TRBV21-1 is classified as a pseudogene. The CDR3 spans 19 residues. CDR3 in amino acids: CASSKGTSGGAIGGETQYF. The CDR3 nucleotides read TGTGCCAGCAGCAAAGGGACTAGCGGGGGGGCCATAGGAGGAGAGACCCAGTACTTC.

The rearrangement joins TRBV27 to TRBJ2-7, with TRBD1 as a possible D gene (6 bases). The CDR3 extends over 15 amino acids. The germline CDR1 and CDR2 sequences are MNHEY and SMNVEV (reference sequence). The V end lost 3 bases, the J end lost 2 bases, and 14 bases lay between the germline ends. CDR3 nucleotide sequence: TGTGCCAGCAGTTTGGGGGCCTACTTTGCCTACGAGCAGTACTTC. This encodes CASSLGAYFAYEQYF.

This rearrangement joins TRBV7-2 to TRBJ2-3; D remains ambiguous. Trimming pared 1 base from V and 2 bases from J, leaving 10 bases between. Germline CDR1 SGHTA, CDR2 FQGNSA. The CDR3 is 15 residues long. The CDR3 coding sequence is TGTGCCAGCAGCTTAGGGTGGGCCCCCACAGATACGCAGTATTTT. This codes for CASSLGWAPTDTQYF.

The chain uses TRBV11-2 and TRBJ2-7; 7 bases agree with TRBD2. The trim removed 2 bases at V and 1 base at J, leaving 2 bases unmatched. The CDR3 spans 14 residues. Per germline, CDR1 SGHAT and CDR2 FQNNGV. CDR3 protein: CASSLRGGSYEQYF. CDR3 DNA sequence: TGTGCCAGCAGCTTACGCGGGGGATCCTACGAGCAGTACTTC.

The genes are TRBV18 and TRBJ2-3, with 7 bases lining up with TRBD2. The J segment lost 4 bases and the V segment lost 3 bases, leaving 7 bases of the junction unmatched. This CDR3 comprises 15 residues. CDR1 KGHSH and CDR2 LQKENI come from the germline V gene. This CDR3 is CASSPPGGSADTQYF. The CDR3 nucleotides are TGTGCCAGCTCACCGCCGGGAGGTTCCGCAGATACGCAGTATTTT.

The J gene is TRBJ1-6, the V gene TRBV5-5, with a tentative D call TRBD1 (5 bases). From germline, CDR1 is SGHKS and CDR2 YYEKEE (reference sequence). CDR3 size: 17 residues. V was shortened by 3 bases and J by 0 bases, with 13 bases between the two germline ends. As DNA, the CDR3 is TGTGCCAGCAGCTCATCGGGAGACAGCTCCTATAATTCACCCCTCCACTTT. Its protein product is CASSSSGDSSYNSPLHF.

V is TRBV19 and J is TRBJ1-5; D is undetermined. The CDR3 length is 14 residues. V was shortened by 7 bases and J by 3 bases, with 13 bases between the two germline ends. Per the germline V gene, CDR1 is LNHDA and CDR2 is SQIVND (reference sequence). This CDR3 is CASTLSGFNQPQHF. The CDR3 coding sequence is TGTGCCAGTACCCTCTCCGGGTTCAATCAGCCCCAGCATTTT.